This T cell receptor beta chain was observed in a study of T cell responses to AZD1222 COVID-19 vaccine. Some clones are missing from TCRdb's copy, which holds only in-frame ones; the method was immunoSEQ multiplex PCR. The table has 150,000 to 200,000 clones, approximately 93% seen once. The CDR3 has 14 amino acids. Germline V gene data show CDR1 as MNHEY and CDR2 as SMNVEV (reference sequence). The ends were cut back, 5 bases at V and 5 bases at J, with 15 bases in the middle. The V call is TRBV27, the J call TRBJ2-5; D is undetermined. This receptor was identified in an adult who received the AZD1222 COVID-19 vaccine. This sample comprised peripheral blood, obtained 28 days after the second AZD1222 dose. The CDR3 DNA reads as TGTGCCAGCAGTGCCTCAGTTCTTGGGGAGACCCAGTACTTC. Amino acid sequence: CASSASVLGETQYF.